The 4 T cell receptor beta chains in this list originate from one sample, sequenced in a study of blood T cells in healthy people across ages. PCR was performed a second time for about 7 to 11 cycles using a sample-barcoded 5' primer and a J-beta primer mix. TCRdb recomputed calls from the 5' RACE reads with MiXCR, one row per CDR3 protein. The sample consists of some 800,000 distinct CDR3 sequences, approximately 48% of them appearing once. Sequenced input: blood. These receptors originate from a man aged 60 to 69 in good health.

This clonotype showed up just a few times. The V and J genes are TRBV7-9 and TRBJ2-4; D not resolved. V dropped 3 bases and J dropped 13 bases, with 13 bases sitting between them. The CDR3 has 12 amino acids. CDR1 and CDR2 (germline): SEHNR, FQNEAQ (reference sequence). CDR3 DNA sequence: TGTGCCAGCAGCTTTGTGCCCTATGAGCAGTACTTC. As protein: CASSFVPYEQYF. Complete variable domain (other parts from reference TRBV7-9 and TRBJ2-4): DTGVSQNPRHKITKRGQNVTFRCDPISEHNRLYWYRQTLGQGPEFLTYFQNEAQLEKSRLLSDRFSAERPKGSFSTLEIQRTEQGDSAMYLCASSFVPYEQYFGAGTRLSVL.

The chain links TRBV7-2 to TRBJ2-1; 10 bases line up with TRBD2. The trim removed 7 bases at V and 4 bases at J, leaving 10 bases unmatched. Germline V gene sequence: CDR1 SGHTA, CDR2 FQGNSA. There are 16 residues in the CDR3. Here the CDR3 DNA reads TGTGCCAGCACCCCAGAAGCGGGGGGGTGGTACAATGAGCAGTTCTTC. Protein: CASTPEAGGWYNEQFF.

The CDR3 bases are TGTGCCAGCAGCCGAACAGTACCTGAAGCTTTCTTT. Translation gives CASSRTVPEAFF. The rearrangement joins TRBV12-3 or TRBV12-4 to TRBJ1-1; D unclear. The CDR3 runs 12 residues. Trimming removed 6 bases from V and 6 bases from J, with 11 bases in between.

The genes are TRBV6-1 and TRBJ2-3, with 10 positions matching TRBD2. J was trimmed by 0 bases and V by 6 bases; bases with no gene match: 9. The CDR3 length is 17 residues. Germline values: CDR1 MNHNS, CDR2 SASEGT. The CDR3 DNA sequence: TGTGCCAGCAGCGCTAGCGGGGGTATAACTAGCACAGATACGCAGTATTTT. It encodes CASSASGGITSTDTQYF.